This T cell receptor beta chain was captured by sequencing in a study of blood T cell repertoires in COVID-19. Turning to the study itself: The samples span acute and convalescent COVID-19 from the United States, Italy and Spain. Sample material is recorded as cDNA or gDNA derived from T cells, B-cell-depleted T cells, or PBMCs.

The V gene end was trimmed by 5 bases and the J gene end by 8 bases; junction bases not matched to a gene: 8. CDR1 SNHLY and CDR2 FYNNEI come from the germline V gene. The CDR3 sequence is 13 residues long. The assay was immunoSEQ multiplex PCR, and TCRdb's table has in-frame clones only and misses some. The profile covers about 200,000 clones, with over 80% appearing a single time and about 0.91% taken by the ten largest. Enrolment of Seattle patients took place during active infection, and they were followed longitudinally. This clone was recorded once. This TCR was sampled from a man aged 55 to 69 with COVID-19, enrolled during active disease. Sequencing was performed on peripheral blood. The chain carries TRBV2 and TRBJ1-2, with 7 bases fitting TRBD1. CDR3: CASSYTGERGYTF. CDR3 coding DNA: TGTGCCAGCAGTTACACAGGGGAGAGAGGCTACACCTTC.